The 26 T cell receptor beta chains given below trace back to one sample, sequenced in a study of blood T cell repertoires in COVID-19. Libraries were prepared by immunoSEQ multiplex PCR; TCRdb keeps only in-frame clonotypes and omits some of them. The sample includes almost 500,000 clones, roughly nine tenths of them seen just once. The sequenced sample was PBMCs or T cells enriched from blood (not recorded which). The receptors were sampled from a woman aged 60 to 75 who had recovered from COVID-19.

The chain is built from TRBV7-9 and TRBJ1-1; D remains unclear. V was pared by 5 bases and J by 5 bases, with 15 bases between. The CDR3 loop spans 14 amino acids. Germline CDR1 and CDR2: SEHNR and FQNEAQ (reference sequence). For the CDR3, the DNA is TGTGCCAGCAGCCGGGTCCGATCCAAAACTGAAGCTTTCTTT. Translated, it gives CASSRVRSKTEAFF.

This clone has only one observation. The CDR3 sequence is CASSLYRGSGTGELFF. The CDR3 region has the DNA TGTGCCAGCAGCCTCTACAGGGGAAGTGGAACCGGGGAGCTGTTTTTT. The V gene is TRBV2, the J gene TRBJ2-2, with TRBD1 matching over 7 bases. This CDR3 comprises 16 residues. Germline CDR1 SNHLY, CDR2 FYNNEI. With V trimmed by 6 bases and J by 5 bases, 12 bases remained unmatched.

The chain combines TRBV19 with TRBJ1-1; the D is unclear. The CDR3 runs 13 residues. V was pared by 6 bases and J by 7 bases, with 15 bases between. Germline CDR1 and CDR2: LNHDA and SQIVND (reference sequence). Here the CDR3 DNA reads TGTGCCAGTAGAAAGGACGCACGGGGTGAAGCTTTCTTT. Residues: CASRKDARGEAFF. The full variable domain, its missing parts supplied by reference TRBV19 and TRBJ1-1, is DGGITQSPKYLFRKEGQNVTLSCEQNLNHDAMYWYRQDPGQGLRLIYYSQIVNDFQKGDIAEGYSVSREKKESFPLTVTSAQKNPTAFYLCASRKDARGEAFFGQGTRLTVV.

The chain joins TRBV2 to TRBJ1-2; 7 bases align to TRBD1. The V segment lost 6 bases and the J segment 0 bases; nucleotides outside the gene matches: 7. Germline V gene data show CDR1 as SNHLY and CDR2 as FYNNEI. The CDR3 contains 15 residues. The CDR3 nucleotides read TGTGCCAGCAGCCTAGGGGGCACAACTAACTATGGCTACACCTTC. Translated: CASSLGGTTNYGYTF.

This clone has more than one count but fewer than ten. The chain is built from TRBV27 and TRBJ1-1; possible D gene TRBD1, 5 bases. The V gene's germline CDR1 is MNHEY and CDR2 SMNVEV (reference sequence). V lost 6 bases and J 5 bases, leaving 22 bases between the germline ends. The CDR3 runs 16 residues. The CDR3 nucleotides are TGTGCCAGCAGGGGGGAACTTGGGTTTGGAGGGACTGAAGCTTTCTTT. It translates to CASRGELGFGGTEAFF.

V is TRBV5-1 and J is TRBJ2-7; D may be TRBD2 (6 bases). CDR3 size: 13 residues. V was shortened by 3 bases and J by 4 bases, with 11 bases between the two germline ends. The V gene's germline CDR1 is SGHRS and CDR2 YFSETQ. CDR3 coding DNA: TGCGCCAGCAGCTCCGGAGGGTTATACGAGCAGTACTTC. This codes for CASSSGGLYEQYF.

CDR3 protein: CASGELAGEETQYF. The CDR3 DNA follows: TGTGCTAGTGGGGAACTAGCGGGTGAAGAGACCCAGTACTTC. The chain has TRBV12-5 and TRBJ2-5, with 9 bases aligning to TRBD2. CDR1 and CDR2 (germline): LGHNT, FRNRAP. J was trimmed by 3 bases and V by 6 bases; bases with no gene match: 5. The CDR3 runs to 14 residues.

The chain carries TRBV4-2 and TRBJ1-2, with D tentatively TRBD1 (5 bases). This CDR3 comprises 13 residues. Germline V gene lookup returns CDR1 LGHNA and CDR2 YNFKEQ. V gave up 1 base and J gave up 4 bases, with 7 bases separating them. The CDR3 region has the DNA TGTGCCAGCAGCCAAGCCGGGGGCTATGGCTACACCTTC. Its translation is CASSQAGGYGYTF.

V gene TRBV5-1 combines with J gene TRBJ1-6; 7 bases map to TRBD1. The CDR3 is 16 residues long. Per the germline V gene, CDR1 is SGHRS and CDR2 is YFSETQ. J gave up 7 bases and V 3 bases, and 10 bases lay outside the gene matches. DNA for the CDR3: TGCGCCAGCAGCTCTTCCTCCGGGACAGTAAATTCACCCCTCCACTTT. Translating gives CASSSSSGTVNSPLHF.

This chain links TRBV6-2 or TRBV6-3 with TRBJ2-5; TRBD2 is a possible D gene (5 bases). The V end lost 3 bases, the J end lost 1 base, and 15 bases lay between the germline ends. CDR1 is MNHEY, CDR2 SVGEGT, per germline. The CDR3 is made up of 16 amino acids. This chain's CDR3 is CASSYTGGRTQETQYF. The CDR3 bases are TGTGCCAGCAGTTATACCGGAGGCCGTACCCAAGAGACCCAGTACTTC.

This chain connects TRBV9 to TRBJ2-2; D remains ambiguous. The CDR3 totals 13 residues. Germline V gene lookup returns CDR1 SGDLS and CDR2 YYNGEE. Trimming took off 0 bases at V and 9 bases at J, with 9 bases between the two ends. Written as DNA, the CDR3 is TGTGCCAGCAGCGTAGAAGCACAGCGGGAGCTGTTTTTT. Translating it yields CASSVEAQRELFF.

The rearrangement uses TRBV27 and TRBJ2-3; TRBD2 matches 10 bases. The CDR3 is 16 amino acids. Germline V gene sequence: CDR1 MNHEY, CDR2 SMNVEV (reference sequence). The J segment lost 6 bases and the V segment lost 4 bases, leaving 10 bases of the junction unmatched. The CDR3 sequence is CASSYPSGGIPDTQYF. CDR3 nucleotide sequence: TGTGCCAGCAGTTACCCTAGCGGGGGAATCCCCGATACGCAGTATTTT.

CDR3 sequence reads: CASSYFRTGLPGELFF. The DNA for the CDR3 is TGTGCCAGCAGTTATTTTCGGACAGGGCTACCCGGGGAGCTGTTTTTT. The chain links TRBV6-5 to TRBJ2-2; 8 bases line up with TRBD1. J was trimmed by 6 bases and V by 3 bases; bases with no gene match: 9. The CDR3 loop spans 16 amino acids. From germline, CDR1 is MNHEY and CDR2 SVGAGI.

This sequence joins TRBV7-8 and TRBJ2-7; TRBD1 is a possible D gene (5 bases). The germline V gene has CDR1 SGHVS and CDR2 FQNEAQ. V was trimmed by 1 base and J by 2 bases, leaving 9 bases between them. This CDR3 is 14 amino acids long. In DNA form, the CDR3 reads TGTGCCAGCAGCTTAGAAGGGGCGGCCTACGAGCAGTACTTC. This encodes CASSLEGAAYEQYF.

The table lists this clone with a count of one. The rearrangement links TRBV5-4 to TRBJ2-2; D possibly corresponds to TRBD1 (6 bases). V was clipped by 4 bases and J by 1 base, with 11 bases between them. From germline, CDR1 is SGHNT and CDR2 YYREEE (reference sequence). The CDR3 sequence is 15 residues long. CDR3 in DNA: TGTGCCAGCAGCCCTACAGGGTTGAACACCGGGGAGCTGTTTTTT. Its translation is CASSPTGLNTGELFF.

This chain connects TRBV29-1 to TRBJ2-2; perhaps TRBD2 as D (6 bases). Germline CDR1 reads SQVTM; CDR2 reads ANQGSEA. The CDR3 totals 13 residues. V was shortened by 5 bases and J by 7 bases, with 14 bases between the two germline ends. The CDR3 reads CSVLRGSGGELFF. CDR3 sequence (DNA): TGCAGCGTTCTACGGGGTAGCGGCGGGGAGCTGTTTTTT.

This clone was counted only a few times. This chain's CDR3 is CASRKGLEAFF. The CDR3, as DNA: TGTGCCAGCAGAAAGGGACTTGAAGCTTTCTTT. The chain uses TRBV12-3 or TRBV12-4 and TRBJ1-1; D perhaps matches TRBD1 (5 bases). V lost 6 bases, J lost 7 bases, and 9 bases lay in between. CDR3 length: 11 residues.

The chain has TRBV5-4 and TRBJ2-2; no reliable D call. Trimming stripped 3 bases from V and 1 base from J, with 13 bases between. This CDR3 has 16 residues. Germline loops: CDR1 SGHNT, CDR2 YYREEE (reference sequence). The CDR3 sequence: CASSSWALGNTGELFF. The CDR3 DNA reads as TGTGCCAGCAGCTCCTGGGCCTTAGGGAACACCGGGGAGCTGTTTTTT.

The V call is TRBV5-1, the J call TRBJ2-1; 7 bases match TRBD1. CDR3 length equals 16 residues. Trimming cost V 3 bases and J 1 base; bases outside gene matches: 7. Germline CDR1 and CDR2: SGHRS and YFSETQ. The CDR3 bases are TGCGCCAGCAGCTCTCTTTCGACAGGGTCCTACAATGAGCAGTTCTTC. It codes for CASSSLSTGSYNEQFF.

V usage is TRBV7-7 and J usage is TRBJ2-5; 8 bases agree with TRBD2. The germline V gene encodes CDR1 SSHAT and CDR2 FNYEAQ (reference sequence). V was clipped by 2 bases and J by 4 bases; unmatched bases: 6. This CDR3 contains 15 residues. As DNA, the CDR3 is TGTGCCAGCAGCTTAAGGCGGGGGGCCGGAGAGACCCAGTACTTC. Translated, it gives CASSLRRGAGETQYF.

This chain joins TRBV5-1 and TRBJ2-2, with 11 positions matching TRBD1. V was clipped by 2 bases and J by 3 bases; unmatched bases: 6. The CDR3 is 17 amino acids. The germline V gene encodes CDR1 SGHRS and CDR2 YFSETQ. The chain's CDR3 is CASSLRTGGLDTGELFF. The CDR3 nucleotides read TGCGCCAGCAGCTTAAGGACAGGGGGCTTGGACACCGGGGAGCTGTTTTTT.

The chain employs TRBV11-3 and TRBJ2-2; 15 nucleotides line up with TRBD2. Trimming removed 5 bases from V and 4 bases from J; junction bases left unmatched: 5. The CDR3 spans 17 residues. Germline CDR1 SGHNT, CDR2 YENEEA. CDR3 sequence reads: CASSQRTSGGVTGELFF. The CDR3 coding sequence is TGTGCCAGCAGCCAACGGACTAGCGGGGGGGTCACCGGGGAGCTGTTTTTT.

This chain links TRBV18 with TRBJ1-2; D is uncertain. V was clipped by 3 bases and J by 4 bases, with 12 bases between them. There are 14 residues in the CDR3. Germline V CDR1 and CDR2: KGHSH, LQKENI. CDR3 in amino acids: CASSPRENSYGYTF. The DNA for the CDR3 is TGTGCCAGCTCACCTCGGGAGAACTCCTATGGCTACACCTTC.

The CDR3 DNA reads TGTGCCAGCAGTTACGTAATCGGACAGACATATGGCTACACCTTC. Translating gives CASSYVIGQTYGYTF. The chain recombines TRBV6-5 with TRBJ1-2, with D possibly being TRBD1 (6 bases). CDR1 MNHEY and CDR2 SVGAGI come from the germline V gene. There are 15 residues in the CDR3. Trimming took 2 bases from V and 5 from J, leaving 15 bases between them.

The chain links TRBV19 to TRBJ1-1, with D maybe TRBD1 (6 bases). V was cut by 5 bases and J by 4 bases, with 11 bases left in between. This CDR3 comprises 13 residues. Germline CDR1 is LNHDA and CDR2 is SQIVND (reference sequence). CDR3: CASSVTGTTEAFF. As DNA, the CDR3 is TGTGCCAGTAGTGTGACAGGAACCACTGAAGCTTTCTTT.

The rearrangement joins TRBV29-1 to TRBJ1-2; D gene uncertain. Germline-derived CDR1 and CDR2 are SQVTM and ANQGSEA. Trimming shortened V by 3 bases and J by 8 bases, and 10 bases separated the two germline ends. The CDR3 length is 11 residues. CDR3 in DNA: TGCAGCGTTGAGAGTGTGGAGGGCTACACCTTC. Its protein is CSVESVEGYTF.